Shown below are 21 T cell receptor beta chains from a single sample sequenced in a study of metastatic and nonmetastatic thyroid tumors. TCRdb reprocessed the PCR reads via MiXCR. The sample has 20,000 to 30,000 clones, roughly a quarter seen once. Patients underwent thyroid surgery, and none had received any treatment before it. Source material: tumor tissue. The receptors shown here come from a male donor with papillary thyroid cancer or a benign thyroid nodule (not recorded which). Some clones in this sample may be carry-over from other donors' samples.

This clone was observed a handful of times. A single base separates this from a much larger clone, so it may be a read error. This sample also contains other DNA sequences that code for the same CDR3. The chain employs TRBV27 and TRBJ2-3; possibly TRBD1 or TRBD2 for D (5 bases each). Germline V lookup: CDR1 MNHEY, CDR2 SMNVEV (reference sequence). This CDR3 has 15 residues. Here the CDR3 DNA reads TGTGCTAGCAGTTCCCTCGGGGCCGGCACAGATACGCAGTATTTT. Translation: CASSSLGAGTDTQYF.

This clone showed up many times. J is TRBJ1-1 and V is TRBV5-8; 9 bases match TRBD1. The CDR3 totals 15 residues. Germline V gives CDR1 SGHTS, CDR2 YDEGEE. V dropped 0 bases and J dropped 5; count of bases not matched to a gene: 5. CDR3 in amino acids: CASSLDGDRATEAFF. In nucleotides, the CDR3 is TGTGCCAGCAGCTTGGATGGGGACAGGGCGACTGAAGCTTTCTTT.

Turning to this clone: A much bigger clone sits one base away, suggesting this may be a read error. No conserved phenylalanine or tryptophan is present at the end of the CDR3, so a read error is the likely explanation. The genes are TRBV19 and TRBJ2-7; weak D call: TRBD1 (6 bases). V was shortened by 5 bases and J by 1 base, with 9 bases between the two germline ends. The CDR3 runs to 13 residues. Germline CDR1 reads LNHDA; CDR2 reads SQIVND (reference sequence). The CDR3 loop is CASSQDRSYEQYL. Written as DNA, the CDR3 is TGTGCCAGTAGTCAGGACAGATCCTACGAGCAGTACTTA.

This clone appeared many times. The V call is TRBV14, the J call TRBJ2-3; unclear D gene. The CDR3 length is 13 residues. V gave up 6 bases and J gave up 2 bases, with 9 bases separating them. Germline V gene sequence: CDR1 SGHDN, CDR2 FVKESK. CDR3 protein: CASSPAFTDTQYF. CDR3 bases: TGTGCCAGCAGTCCCGCTTTCACAGATACGCAGTATTTT.

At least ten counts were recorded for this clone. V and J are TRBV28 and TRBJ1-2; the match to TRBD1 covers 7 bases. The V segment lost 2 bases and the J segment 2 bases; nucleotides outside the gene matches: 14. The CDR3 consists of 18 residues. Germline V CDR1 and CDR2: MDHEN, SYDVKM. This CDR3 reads CASSLRMGMRGLNYGYTF. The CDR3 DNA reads TGTGCCAGCAGTTTAAGGATGGGGATGAGGGGGCTAAACTATGGCTACACCTTC.

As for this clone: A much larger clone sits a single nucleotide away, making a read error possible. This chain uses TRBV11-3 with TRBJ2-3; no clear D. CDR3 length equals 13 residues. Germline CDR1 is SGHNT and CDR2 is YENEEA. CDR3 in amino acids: CASSLSFADKQYF. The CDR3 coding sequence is TGTGCCAGCAGCTTGAGCTTCGCAGATAAGCAGTATTTT.

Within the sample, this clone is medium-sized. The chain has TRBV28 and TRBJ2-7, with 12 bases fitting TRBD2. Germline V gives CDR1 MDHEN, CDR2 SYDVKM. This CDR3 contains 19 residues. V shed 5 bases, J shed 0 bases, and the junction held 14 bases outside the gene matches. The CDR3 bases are TGTGCCAGCAGTCGTAGACTAGCGGGAGAAGTCGCGAGCTCCTACGAGCAGTACTTC. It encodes CASSRRLAGEVASSYEQYF. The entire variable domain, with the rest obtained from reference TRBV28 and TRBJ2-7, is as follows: DVKVTQSSRYLVKRTGEKVFLECVQDMDHENMFWYRQDPGLGLRLIYFSYDVKMKEKGDIPEGYSVSREKKERFSLILESASTNQTSMYLCASSRRLAGEVASSYEQYFGPGTRLTVT.

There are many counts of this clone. This CDR3 reads CSAPASGRAYGANVLTF. Written as DNA, the CDR3 is TGCAGTGCGCCTGCTAGCGGGAGGGCCTATGGGGCCAACGTCCTGACTTTC. The chain is built from TRBV20-1 and TRBJ2-6; 12 bases line up with TRBD2. Germline loops: CDR1 DFQATT, CDR2 SNEGSKA (reference sequence). Trimming cost V 6 bases and J 3 bases; bases outside gene matches: 9. This CDR3 region has 17 residues.

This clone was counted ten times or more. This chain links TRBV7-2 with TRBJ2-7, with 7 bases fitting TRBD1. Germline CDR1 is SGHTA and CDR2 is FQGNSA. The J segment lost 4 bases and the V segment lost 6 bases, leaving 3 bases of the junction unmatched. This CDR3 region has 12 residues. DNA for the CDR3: TGTGCCAGCAGTCCGGGACAGTACGAGCAGTACTTC. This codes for CASSPGQYEQYF.

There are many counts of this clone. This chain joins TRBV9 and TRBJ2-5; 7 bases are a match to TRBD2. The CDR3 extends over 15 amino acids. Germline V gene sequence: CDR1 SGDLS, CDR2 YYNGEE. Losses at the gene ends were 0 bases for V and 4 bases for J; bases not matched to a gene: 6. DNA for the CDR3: TGTGCCAGCAGCGTAGCGGCGGGAGAGGGAGAGACCCAGTACTTC. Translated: CASSVAAGEGETQYF.

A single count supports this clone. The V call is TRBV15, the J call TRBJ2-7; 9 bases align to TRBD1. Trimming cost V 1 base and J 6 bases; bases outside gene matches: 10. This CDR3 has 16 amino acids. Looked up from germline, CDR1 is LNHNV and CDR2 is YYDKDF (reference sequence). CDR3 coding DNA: TGTGCCACCAGCAGAGGGACAGGGGCCGTCGTCACCGAGCAGTACTTC. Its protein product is CATSRGTGAVVTEQYF.

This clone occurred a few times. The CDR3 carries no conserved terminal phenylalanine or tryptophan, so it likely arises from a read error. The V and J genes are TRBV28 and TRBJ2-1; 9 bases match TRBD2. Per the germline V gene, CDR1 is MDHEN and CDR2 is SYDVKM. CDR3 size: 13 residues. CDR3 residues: CDSLTSGYNEQFL. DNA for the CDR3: TGTGACAGCCTGACTAGCGGTTACAATGAGCAGTTCCTC.

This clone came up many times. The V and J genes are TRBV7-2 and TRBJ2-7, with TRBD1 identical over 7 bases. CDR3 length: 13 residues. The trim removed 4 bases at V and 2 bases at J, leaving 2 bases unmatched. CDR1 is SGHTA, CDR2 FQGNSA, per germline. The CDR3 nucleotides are TGTGCCAGCAGCTCGGGACAGCCCTACGAGCAGTACTTC. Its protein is CASSSGQPYEQYF.

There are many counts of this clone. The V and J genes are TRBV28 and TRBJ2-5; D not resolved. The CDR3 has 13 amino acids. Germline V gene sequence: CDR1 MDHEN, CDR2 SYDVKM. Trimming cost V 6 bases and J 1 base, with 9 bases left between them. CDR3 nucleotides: TGTGCCAGCAGCTCGTGGCTCCAAGAGACCCAGTACTTC. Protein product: CASSSWLQETQYF.

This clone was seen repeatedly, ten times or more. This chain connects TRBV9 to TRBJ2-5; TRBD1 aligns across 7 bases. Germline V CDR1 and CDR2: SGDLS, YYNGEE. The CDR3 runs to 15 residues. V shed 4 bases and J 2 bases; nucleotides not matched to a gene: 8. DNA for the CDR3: TGTGCCAGCAGCCTGGTACAGGGGAAACAAGAGACCCAGTACTTC. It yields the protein CASSLVQGKQETQYF.

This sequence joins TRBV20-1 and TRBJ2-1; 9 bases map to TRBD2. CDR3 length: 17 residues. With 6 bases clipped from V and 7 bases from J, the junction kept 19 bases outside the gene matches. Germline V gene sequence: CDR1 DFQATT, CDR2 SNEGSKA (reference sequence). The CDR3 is CSANKPGLAGVLNEQFF. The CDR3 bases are TGCAGTGCGAATAAACCGGGACTAGCTGGAGTTCTGAATGAGCAGTTCTTC.

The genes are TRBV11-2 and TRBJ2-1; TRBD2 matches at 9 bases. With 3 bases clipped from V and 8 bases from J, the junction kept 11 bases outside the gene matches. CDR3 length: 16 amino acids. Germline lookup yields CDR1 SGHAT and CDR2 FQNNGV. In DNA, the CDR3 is TGTGCCAGCAGCTTGGTAGCGGGAGCAGTAATCTATGAGCAGTTCTTC. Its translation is CASSLVAGAVIYEQFF.

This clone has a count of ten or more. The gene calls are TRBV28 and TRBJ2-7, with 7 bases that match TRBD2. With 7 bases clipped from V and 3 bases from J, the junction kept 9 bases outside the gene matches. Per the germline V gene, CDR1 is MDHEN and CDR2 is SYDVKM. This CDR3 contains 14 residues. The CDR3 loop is CASTEGGRDYEQYF. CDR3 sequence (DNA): TGTGCCAGCACCGAGGGCGGGAGAGACTACGAGCAGTACTTC. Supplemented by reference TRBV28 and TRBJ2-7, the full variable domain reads DVKVTQSSRYLVKRTGEKVFLECVQDMDHENMFWYRQDPGLGLRLIYFSYDVKMKEKGDIPEGYSVSREKKERFSLILESASTNQTSMYLCASTEGGRDYEQYFGPGTRLTVT.

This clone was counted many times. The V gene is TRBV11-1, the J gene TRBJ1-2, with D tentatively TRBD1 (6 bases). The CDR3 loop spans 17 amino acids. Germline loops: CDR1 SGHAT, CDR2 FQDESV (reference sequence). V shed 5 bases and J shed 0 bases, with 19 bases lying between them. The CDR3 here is CASSHRDTRHPNYGYTF. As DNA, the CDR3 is TGTGCCAGCAGCCACCGGGACACGCGGCACCCTAACTATGGCTACACCTTC. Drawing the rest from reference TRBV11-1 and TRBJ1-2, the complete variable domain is EAEVAQSPRYKITEKSQAVAFWCDPISGHATLYWYRQILGQGPELLVQFQDESVVDDSQLPKDRFSAERLKGVDSTLKIQPAELGDSAMYLCASSHRDTRHPNYGYTFGSGTRLTVV.

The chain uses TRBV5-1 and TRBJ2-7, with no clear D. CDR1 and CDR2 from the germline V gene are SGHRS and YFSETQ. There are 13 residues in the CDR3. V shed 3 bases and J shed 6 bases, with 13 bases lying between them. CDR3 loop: CASSSPPVREQYF. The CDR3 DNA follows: TGCGCCAGCAGCTCCCCCCCCGTTCGCGAGCAGTACTTC.

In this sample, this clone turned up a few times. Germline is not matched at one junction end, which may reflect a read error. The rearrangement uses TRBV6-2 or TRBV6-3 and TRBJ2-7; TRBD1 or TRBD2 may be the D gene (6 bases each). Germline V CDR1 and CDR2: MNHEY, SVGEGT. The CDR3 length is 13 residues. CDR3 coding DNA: TGTGCCAGCAGTTACTCGATTAGGGCAGGGGAGGACTTC. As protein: CASSYSIRAGEDF.